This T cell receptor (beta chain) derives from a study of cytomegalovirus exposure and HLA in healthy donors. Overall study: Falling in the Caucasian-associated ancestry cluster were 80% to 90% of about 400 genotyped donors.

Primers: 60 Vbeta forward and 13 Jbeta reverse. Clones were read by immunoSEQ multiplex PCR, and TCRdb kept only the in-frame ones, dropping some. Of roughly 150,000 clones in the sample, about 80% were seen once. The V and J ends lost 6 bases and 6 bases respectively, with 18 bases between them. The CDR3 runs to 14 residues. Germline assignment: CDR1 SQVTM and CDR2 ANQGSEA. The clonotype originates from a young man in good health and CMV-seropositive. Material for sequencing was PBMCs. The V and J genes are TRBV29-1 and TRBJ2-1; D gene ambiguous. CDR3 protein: CSVPKAGTSNEQFF. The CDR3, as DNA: TGCAGCGTCCCGAAAGCCGGTACGAGCAATGAGCAGTTCTTC.